A selection of T cell receptor beta chains follows, all from one sample in a study of cytomegalovirus exposure and HLA in healthy donors. Using immunoSEQ multiplex PCR, the repertoire was profiled, and TCRdb retains in-frame clones only, with some absent. This sample yields around 92,000 clones, of which 65% to 75% are seen a single time; 3% belongs to the top ten. Material for sequencing was PBMCs. The receptors were gathered from a female donor in good health and CMV-seropositive. Both conserved end residues are trimmed from each CDR3. The order of the fields is clone size, CDR3 length, V gene, J gene, CDR3 protein. The size field is filled for only some rows; it gives once, few, many or a size class.

NA,11,TRBV14,TRBJ1-1,ASKNSVNTEAF
NA,13,TRBV11-3,TRBJ2-2,ASSPAQGRTGELF
NA,11,TRBV2,TRBJ1-1,ASSRDLNTEAF
NA,14,TRBV28,TRBJ1-2,ASSLSARGRIYGYT
NA,13,TRBV28,TRBJ2-6,ASWEGSGGANVLT
NA,14,TRBV5-4,TRBJ1-6,ASSHTRQGGNSPLH
NA,12,TRBV7-9,TRBJ2-1,ASSPADRAHEQF
NA,10,TRBV5-1,TRBJ1-1,ASSLQGTEAF
NA,11,TRBV5-6,TRBJ2-2,ASSPPRTGELF
NA,13,TRBV9,TRBJ2-3,ASSATSGRTDTQY
NA,13,TRBV28,TRBJ1-1,ASGTLTGGRTEAF
once,11,TRBV30,TRBJ1-2,AWSVQVNYGYT
NA,13,TRBV6-4,TRBJ1-4,ASSTAEGYNEKLF
few,12,TRBV6-6,TRBJ1-2,ASSFRGTNYGYT
NA,12,TRBV7-2,TRBJ1-2,ASSYRQVDYGYT
NA,11,TRBV5-1,TRBJ2-1,ASSLAQYNEQF
NA,13,TRBV7-9,TRBJ2-5,ASSSAMGGGETQY
NA,12,TRBV19,TRBJ2-3,ASRAGGGTDTQY
NA,10,TRBV30,TRBJ1-1,AWGRGNTEAF
few,12,TRBV2,TRBJ1-5,ASSGQGARQPQH
NA,12,TRBV30,TRBJ2-1,AFTRDSQYNEQF
NA,12,TRBV7-2,TRBJ2-7,ASSLISVLYEQY
NA,12,TRBV4-3,TRBJ2-4,ASSRVSGKDIQY
NA,14,TRBV7-8,TRBJ2-2,ASSPPGLEGIGELF
NA,14,TRBV7-9,TRBJ1-1,ASSLNLRAGPTEAF
few,10,TRBV7-9,TRBJ2-7,ASSLASGEQY
NA,13,TRBV2,TRBJ2-3,ASSLTSATTDTQY
NA,14,TRBV6-1,TRBJ2-2,ASSESGGGNTGELF
NA,12,TRBV6-5,TRBJ1-6,ASSPQGLDSPLH
NA,11,TRBV27,TRBJ1-5,ASSYRRNQPQH
NA,13,TRBV10-3,TRBJ2-3,AISTSGGPTDTQY
NA,13,TRBV7-2,TRBJ1-5,ASSLETGTDQPQH
NA,14,TRBV9,TRBJ2-1,ASSVGFGLARNEQF
once,12,TRBV9,TRBJ1-5,ASSPGQASGSQH
NA,12,TRBV2,TRBJ1-1,ASRWDRSNTEAF
NA,12,TRBV5-1,TRBJ2-3,ASSLGPGRDTQY
NA,11,TRBV5-1,TRBJ2-2,ASSLVYTGELF
NA,10,TRBV19,TRBJ1-2,ATGIYYYGYT
NA,12,TRBV5-4,TRBJ1-2,ASSFGTGAYGYT
NA,12,TRBV28,TRBJ2-7,ATRPSGGTYEQY